A single TCR beta chain is shown here with its context. Its target is unknown. The junction differs from germline at one of its ends, possibly a read error. In the source study's methods: Junction-only sequences without quality scores were provided by ImmunoSEQ, so filtering was different. Assay: immunoSEQ multiplex PCR; the TCRdb copy retains only in-frame clones and omits some. V, J and clone size are taken as reported in that table, and D and trimming were inferred from the DNA itself. The data show 490,000 or so clones, 79% seen once. This entry is derived from a study of shared clonotypes between healthy human individuals. Study background: The donors, a couple of women and a few men, were aged 18 to 49.

Study-level results: Clonotype sharing levels among donors were expected to vary with sequencing depth.

Donors had no recently reported acute infections or vaccinations and were HIV-negative. Source material: PBMCs. The sequence was obtained from a woman aged 40 to 49 in good health. Some clones in this sample may be carry-over from other donors' samples.

The CDR3 is CVSRTGARSNQPQHF. The CDR3 DNA reads TGTGTCAGCAGGACAGGGGCCCGTAGCAATCAGCCCCAGCATTTT. V gene TRBV28 combines with J gene TRBJ1-5; 9 nucleotides agree with TRBD1. This CDR3 contains 15 residues. Germline V gene data show CDR1 as MDHEN and CDR2 as SYDVKM.